The next 11 T cell receptor beta chains were all read from a single sample in a study of regulatory T cells in long-lasting Graves disease. As to time point: newly diagnosed GD, antithyroid drugs for less than 3 months. PBMC RNA served as the TCR library source. Library construction for TCR beta used iRepertoire HTBI primers and Arm-PCR of CDR3 regions. TCRdb re-called the multiplex PCR reads with MiXCR, one entry per CDR3 protein. The repertoire holds over 350,000 distinct CDR3 sequences, approximately 16% seen once, with approximately 7.8% in the top ten. This same sample was also part of a study on T cells in Graves' hyperthyroidism and ophthalmopathy.

The input for sequencing was peripheral blood mononuclear cells (PBMCs), taken at new diagnosis, from a patient treated with antithyroid drugs. The receptors here all came from a woman aged 40 to 50 with Graves disease.

This clonotype was observed at least ten times. The chain is built from TRBV29-1 and TRBJ2-5, with D unresolved. Germline CDR1 and CDR2: SQVTM and ANQGSEA. The CDR3 extends over 13 amino acids. The V gene lost 5 bases and the J gene lost 4 bases, with 14 bases spanning the gap. Here the CDR3 reads CSVYRTPGETQYF. The CDR3, as DNA: TGCAGCGTTTACCGGACCCCAGGAGAGACCCAGTACTTC.

This clonotype was counted many times. This chain uses TRBV12-3 or TRBV12-4 with TRBJ2-5; 10 bases are shared with TRBD2. Trimming at V came to 6 bases and at J to 2 bases, leaving 15 bases not matched to a gene. The CDR3 runs to 18 residues. This CDR3 reads CASSLGKLGTSEQETQYF. The CDR3 bases are TGTGCCAGCAGCCTTGGCAAGCTAGGGACTAGCGAGCAAGAGACCCAGTACTTC.

This clonotype was counted ten times or more. The chain carries TRBV9 and TRBJ2-5; D gene uncertain. V was clipped by 5 bases and J by 5 bases, with 10 bases between them. Germline V gives CDR1 SGDLS, CDR2 YYNGEE. The length of the CDR3 is 12 residues. The CDR3 DNA sequence: TGTGCCAGCAGAGGAGTATCGGAGACCCAGTACTTC. The encoded protein is CASRGVSETQYF.

A remark on this clonotype: Given a much more abundant clone one base away, this may be a read error. This chain joins TRBV28 and TRBJ2-1; 10 nucleotides match TRBD2. Per the germline V gene, CDR1 is MDHEN and CDR2 is SYDVKM. V shed 5 bases, J shed 8 bases, and the junction held 9 bases outside the gene matches. The CDR3 sequence is 15 residues long. CDR3 loop: CASSLTSGEVDEQFF. The CDR3 nucleotides are TGTGCCAGCAGTCTAACTAGCGGGGAGGTGGATGAGCAGTTCTTC.

This clonotype was observed at least ten times. The J gene is TRBJ2-1, the V gene TRBV10-2, with D possibly being TRBD1 or TRBD2 (6 bases each). The germline V and J ends were trimmed by 2 bases and 2 bases, with 16 bases remaining between them. The germline CDR1 and CDR2 sequences are WSHSY and SAAADI. The CDR3 is made up of 17 amino acids. The CDR3 bases are TGCGCCAGCAGTGAGGATTTGGGGGGCGTAGCCTACAATGAGCAGTTCTTC. It yields the protein CASSEDLGGVAYNEQFF.

This clonotype showed up many times. The chain is built from TRBV28 and TRBJ1-4; TRBD1 is a possible D gene (5 bases). Germline loops: CDR1 MDHEN, CDR2 SYDVKM. Trimming stripped 5 bases from V and 3 bases from J, with 16 bases between. The CDR3 has 16 residues. The CDR3 reads CASSPYVRDPNEKLFF. CDR3 DNA: TGTGCCAGCAGTCCCTATGTGAGGGACCCTAATGAAAAACTGTTTTTT.

This clonotype has more than one count but fewer than ten. The rearrangement uses TRBV20-1 and TRBJ2-7, with 10 bases lining up with TRBD2. The CDR3 runs 16 residues. Germline CDR1 DFQATT, CDR2 SNEGSKA (reference sequence). J was trimmed by 0 bases and V by 1 base; bases with no gene match: 6. Written as DNA, the CDR3 is TGCAGTGCTAGAGTGGGGACTAGCGTCTTCTCCTACGAGCAGTACTTC. This encodes CSARVGTSVFSYEQYF.

In the case of this clonotype: This clone may be a read error of a much larger clone one base away. The genes are TRBV20-1 and TRBJ2-1; TRBD2 matches 13 bases. Germline CDR1 reads DFQATT; CDR2 reads SNEGSKA (reference sequence). CDR3 size: 18 residues. The chain's CDR3 is CSTSALAGGPGFLSEQFF. The CDR3, as DNA: TGCAGTACTAGTGCACTAGCGGGAGGGCCAGGGTTCCTAAGTGAGCAGTTCTTC.

This clonotype occurred many times. The V and J genes are TRBV11-2 and TRBJ2-2; 8 bases are a match to TRBD2. Losses at the gene ends were 0 bases for V and 0 bases for J; bases not matched to a gene: 9. Germline CDR1 reads SGHAT; CDR2 reads FQNNGV. CDR3 length equals 19 residues. The CDR3 region is CASSLDVLRTSSNTGELFF. CDR3 DNA: TGTGCCAGCAGCTTAGATGTCCTAAGGACTAGCTCGAACACCGGGGAGCTGTTTTTT.

V and J are TRBV12-3 or TRBV12-4 and TRBJ2-3, with 7 bases identical to TRBD1. The J call may be mistaken, given a closer DNA end match to TRBJ1-1. The CDR3 covers 15 residues. CDR3 in amino acids: CASSFQGGLDTEAFF. The CDR3 DNA reads TGTGCCAGCAGTTTCCAGGGGGGTTTGGACACTGAAGCTTTCTTT.

This clonotype was found many times. This chain links TRBV7-2 with TRBJ2-7; no firm D call. V shed 5 bases and J shed 6 bases, with 14 bases lying between them. CDR3 length: 13 amino acids. The germline V gene has CDR1 SGHTA and CDR2 FQGNSA. The CDR3 reads CASSERPFSEQYF. In DNA form, the CDR3 reads TGTGCCAGCAGCGAAAGACCCTTTTCCGAGCAGTACTTC.